The T cell receptor beta chain under discussion was sequenced for a study of a mutant IDH1 vaccine in newly diagnosed glioma. Points on this clone: Its antigen is as yet unknown.

Indicated time point: week 35, safety follow-up. With topical imiquimod, each dose of the vaccine consisted of 300 ug of mutant IDH1 20-mer peptide. The germline V gene encodes CDR1 LNHDA and CDR2 SQIVND (reference sequence). Deletions cut 3 bases from V and 5 bases from J, with 8 bases between. This CDR3 has 14 residues. Produced via immunoSEQ multiplex PCR; TCRdb's table is partial and in-frame only. The sample has approximately 31,000 clones; about 80% are singletons. The sample consisted of PBMCs, taken from a glioma patient whose treatment included an IDH1 peptide vaccine. The chain uses TRBV19 and TRBJ1-6, with D unresolved. This TCR derives from a man aged 35 to 55 with glioma. Some clones in this sample may be carry-over from other donors' samples. The CDR3 reads CASSIGRDNSPLHF. DNA of the CDR3: TGTGCCAGTAGTATTGGCAGAGATAATTCACCCCTCCACTTT. The variable domain in full, completed from reference TRBV19 and TRBJ1-6, reads DGGITQSPKYLFRKEGQNVTLSCEQNLNHDAMYWYRQDPGQGLRLIYYSQIVNDFQKGDIAEGYSVSREKKESFPLTVTSAQKNPTAFYLCASSIGRDNSPLHFGNGTRLTVT.